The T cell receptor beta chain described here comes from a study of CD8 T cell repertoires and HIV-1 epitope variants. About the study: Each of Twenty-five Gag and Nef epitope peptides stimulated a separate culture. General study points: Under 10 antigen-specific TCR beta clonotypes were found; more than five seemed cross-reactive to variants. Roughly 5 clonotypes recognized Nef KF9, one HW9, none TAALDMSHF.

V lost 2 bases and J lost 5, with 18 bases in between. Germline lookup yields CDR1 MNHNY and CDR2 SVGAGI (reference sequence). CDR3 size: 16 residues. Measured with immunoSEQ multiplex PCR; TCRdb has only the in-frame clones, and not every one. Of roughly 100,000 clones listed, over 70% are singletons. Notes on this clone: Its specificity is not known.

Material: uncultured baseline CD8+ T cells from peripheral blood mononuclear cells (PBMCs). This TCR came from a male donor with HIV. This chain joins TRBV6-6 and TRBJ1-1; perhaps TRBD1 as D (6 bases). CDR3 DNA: TGTGCCAGCAGTTACCGAGTAACAGGGATCCGGACTGAAGCTTTCTTT. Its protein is CASSYRVTGIRTEAFF.